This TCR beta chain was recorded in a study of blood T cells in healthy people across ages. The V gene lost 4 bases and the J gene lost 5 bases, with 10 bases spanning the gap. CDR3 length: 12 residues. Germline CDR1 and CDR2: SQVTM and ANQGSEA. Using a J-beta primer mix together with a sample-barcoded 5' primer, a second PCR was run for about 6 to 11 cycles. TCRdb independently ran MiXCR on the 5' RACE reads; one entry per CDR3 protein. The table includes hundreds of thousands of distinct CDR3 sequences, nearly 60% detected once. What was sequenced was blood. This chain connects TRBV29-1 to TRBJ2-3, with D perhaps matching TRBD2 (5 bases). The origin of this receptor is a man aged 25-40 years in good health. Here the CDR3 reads CSVAVAGDTQYF. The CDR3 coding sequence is TGCAGCGTTGCGGTGGCGGGAGATACGCAGTATTTT.